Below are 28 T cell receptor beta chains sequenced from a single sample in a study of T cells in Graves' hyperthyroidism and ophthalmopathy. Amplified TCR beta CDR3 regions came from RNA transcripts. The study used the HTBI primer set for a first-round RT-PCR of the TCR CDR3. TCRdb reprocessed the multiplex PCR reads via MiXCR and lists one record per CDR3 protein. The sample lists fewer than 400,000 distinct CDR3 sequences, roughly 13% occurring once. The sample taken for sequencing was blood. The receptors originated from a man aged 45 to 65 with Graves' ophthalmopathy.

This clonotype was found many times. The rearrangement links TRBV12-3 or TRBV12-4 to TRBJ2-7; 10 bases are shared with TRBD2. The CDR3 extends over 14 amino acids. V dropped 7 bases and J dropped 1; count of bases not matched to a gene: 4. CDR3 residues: CASNPTSGSYEQYF. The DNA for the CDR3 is TGTGCCAGCAACCCGACTAGCGGGTCCTACGAGCAGTACTTC.

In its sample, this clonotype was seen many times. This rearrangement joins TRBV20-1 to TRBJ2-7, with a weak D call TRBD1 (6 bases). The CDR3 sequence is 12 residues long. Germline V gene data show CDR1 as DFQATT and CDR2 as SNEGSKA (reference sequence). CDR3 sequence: CSAGTPSYEQYF. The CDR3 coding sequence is TGCAGCGCCGGGACACCTTCCTACGAGCAGTACTTC.

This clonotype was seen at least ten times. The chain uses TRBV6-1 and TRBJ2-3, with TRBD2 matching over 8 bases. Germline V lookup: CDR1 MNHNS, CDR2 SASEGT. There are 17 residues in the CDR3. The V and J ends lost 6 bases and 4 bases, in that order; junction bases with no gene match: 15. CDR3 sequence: CASSKTTGLGEADTQYF. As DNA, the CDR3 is TGTGCCAGCAGCAAAACCACGGGACTAGGCGAGGCAGATACGCAGTATTTT.

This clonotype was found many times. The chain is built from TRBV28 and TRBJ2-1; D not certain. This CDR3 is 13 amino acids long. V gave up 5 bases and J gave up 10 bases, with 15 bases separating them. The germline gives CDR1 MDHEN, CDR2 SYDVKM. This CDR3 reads CASSTLDPREQFF. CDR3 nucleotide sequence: TGTGCCAGCAGTACCCTGGACCCACGGGAGCAGTTCTTC.

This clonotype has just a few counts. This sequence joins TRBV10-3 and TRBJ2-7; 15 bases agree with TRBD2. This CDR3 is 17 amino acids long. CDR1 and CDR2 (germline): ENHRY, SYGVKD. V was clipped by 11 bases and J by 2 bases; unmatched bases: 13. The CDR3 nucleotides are TGTGCCTCAGGGGGGACTAGCGGGAGGTCTCCCGCCTACGAGCAGTACTTC. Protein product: CASGGTSGRSPAYEQYF.

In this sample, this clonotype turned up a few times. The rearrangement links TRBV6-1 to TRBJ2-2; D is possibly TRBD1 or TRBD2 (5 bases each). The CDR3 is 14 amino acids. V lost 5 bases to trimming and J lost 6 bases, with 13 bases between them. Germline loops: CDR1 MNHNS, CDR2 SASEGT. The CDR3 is CASSRTWGPGELFF. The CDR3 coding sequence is TGTGCCAGCAGTCGGACGTGGGGACCCGGGGAGCTGTTTTTT.

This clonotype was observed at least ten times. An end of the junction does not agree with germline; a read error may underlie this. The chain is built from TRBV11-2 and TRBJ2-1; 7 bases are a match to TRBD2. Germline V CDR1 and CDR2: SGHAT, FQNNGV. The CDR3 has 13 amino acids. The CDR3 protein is CASSLDIAGEQFF. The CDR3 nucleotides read TGTGCCAGCAGCCTAGATATAGCGGGCGAGCAGTTCTTC. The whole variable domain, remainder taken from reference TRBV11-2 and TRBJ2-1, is EAGVAQSPRYKIIEKRQSVAFWCNPISGHATLYWYQQILGQGPKLLIQFQNNGVVDDSQLPKDRFSAERLKGVDSTLKIQPAKLEDSAVYLCASSLDIAGEQFFGPGTRLTVL.

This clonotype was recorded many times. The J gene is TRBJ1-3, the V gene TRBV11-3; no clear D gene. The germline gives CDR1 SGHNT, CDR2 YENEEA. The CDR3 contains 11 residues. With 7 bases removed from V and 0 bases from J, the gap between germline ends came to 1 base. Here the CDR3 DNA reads TGTGCCAGCACCTCTGGAAACACCATATATTTT. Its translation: CASTSGNTIYF.

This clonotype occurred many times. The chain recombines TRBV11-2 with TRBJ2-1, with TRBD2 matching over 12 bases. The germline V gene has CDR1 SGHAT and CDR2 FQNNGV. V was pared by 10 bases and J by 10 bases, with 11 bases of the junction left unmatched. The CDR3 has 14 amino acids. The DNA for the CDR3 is TGTGCCAACTCCGGACTAGCGGGAAGGGGAGAGCAGTTCTTC. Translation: CANSGLAGRGEQFF.

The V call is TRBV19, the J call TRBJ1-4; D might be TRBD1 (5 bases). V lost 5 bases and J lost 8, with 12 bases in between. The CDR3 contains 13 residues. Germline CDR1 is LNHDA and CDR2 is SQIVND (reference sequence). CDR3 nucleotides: TGTGCCAGTAGTTTCCAGGGAGGCGAAAAACTGTTTTTT. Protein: CASSFQGGEKLFF. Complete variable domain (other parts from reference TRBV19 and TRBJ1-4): DGGITQSPKYLFRKEGQNVTLSCEQNLNHDAMYWYRQDPGQGLRLIYYSQIVNDFQKGDIAEGYSVSREKKESFPLTVTSAQKNPTAFYLCASSFQGGEKLFFGSGTQLSVL.

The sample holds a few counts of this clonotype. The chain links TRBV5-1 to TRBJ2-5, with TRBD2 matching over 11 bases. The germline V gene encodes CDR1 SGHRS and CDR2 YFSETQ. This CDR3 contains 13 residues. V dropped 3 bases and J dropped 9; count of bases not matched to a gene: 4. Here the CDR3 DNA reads TGCGCCAGCAGCTATACTAGCGGGAGCGCCCAGTACTTC. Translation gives CASSYTSGSAQYF.

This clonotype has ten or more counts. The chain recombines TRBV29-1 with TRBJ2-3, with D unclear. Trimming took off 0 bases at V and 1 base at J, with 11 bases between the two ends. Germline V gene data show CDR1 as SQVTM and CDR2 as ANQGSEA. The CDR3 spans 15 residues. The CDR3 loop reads CSVEDLGSGTDTQYF. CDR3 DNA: TGCAGCGTTGAAGATCTAGGGTCTGGCACAGATACGCAGTATTTT.

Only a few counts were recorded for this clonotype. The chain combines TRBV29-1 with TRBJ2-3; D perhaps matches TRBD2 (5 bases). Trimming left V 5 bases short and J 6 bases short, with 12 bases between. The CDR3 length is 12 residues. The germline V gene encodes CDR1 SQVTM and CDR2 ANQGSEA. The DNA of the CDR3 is TGCAGCGTTCTACCCACTAGGGATACGCAGTATTTT. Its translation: CSVLPTRDTQYF.

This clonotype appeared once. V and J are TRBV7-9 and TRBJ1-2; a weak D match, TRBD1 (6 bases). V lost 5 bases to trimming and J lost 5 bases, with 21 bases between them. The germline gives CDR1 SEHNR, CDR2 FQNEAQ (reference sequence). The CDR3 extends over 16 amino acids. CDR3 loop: CASSIPSEQQGYGYTF. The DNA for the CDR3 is TGTGCCAGCAGCATACCATCGGAGCAGCAGGGGTATGGCTACACCTTC.

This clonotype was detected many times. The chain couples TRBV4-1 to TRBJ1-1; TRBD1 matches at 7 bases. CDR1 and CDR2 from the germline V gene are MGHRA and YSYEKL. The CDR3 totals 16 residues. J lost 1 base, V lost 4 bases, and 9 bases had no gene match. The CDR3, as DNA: TGCGCCAGCAGCCCCAACCGGGACAGACAGAACACTGAAGCTTTCTTT. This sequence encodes CASSPNRDRQNTEAFF.

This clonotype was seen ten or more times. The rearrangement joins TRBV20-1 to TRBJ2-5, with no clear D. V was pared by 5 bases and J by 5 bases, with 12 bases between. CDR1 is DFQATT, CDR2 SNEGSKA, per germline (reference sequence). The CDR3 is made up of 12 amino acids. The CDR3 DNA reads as TGCAGTGCTCCAGATACCGGTGAGACCCAGTACTTC. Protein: CSAPDTGETQYF.

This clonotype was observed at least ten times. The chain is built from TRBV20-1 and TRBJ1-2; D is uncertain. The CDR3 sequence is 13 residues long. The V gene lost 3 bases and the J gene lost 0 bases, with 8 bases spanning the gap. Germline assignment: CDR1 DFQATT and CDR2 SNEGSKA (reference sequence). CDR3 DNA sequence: TGCAGTGCTAGGGAAGTTCCTAACTATGGCTACACCTTC. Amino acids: CSAREVPNYGYTF.

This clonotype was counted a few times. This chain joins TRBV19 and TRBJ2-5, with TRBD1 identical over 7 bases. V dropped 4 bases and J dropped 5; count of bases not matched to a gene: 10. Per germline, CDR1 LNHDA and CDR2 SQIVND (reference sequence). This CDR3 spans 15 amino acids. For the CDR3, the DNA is TGTGCCAGTAGTAACACAGGGGTAAACTGGGAGACCCAGTACTTC. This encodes CASSNTGVNWETQYF. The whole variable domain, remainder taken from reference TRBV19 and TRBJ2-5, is DGGITQSPKYLFRKEGQNVTLSCEQNLNHDAMYWYRQDPGQGLRLIYYSQIVNDFQKGDIAEGYSVSREKKESFPLTVTSAQKNPTAFYLCASSNTGVNWETQYFGPGTRLLVL.

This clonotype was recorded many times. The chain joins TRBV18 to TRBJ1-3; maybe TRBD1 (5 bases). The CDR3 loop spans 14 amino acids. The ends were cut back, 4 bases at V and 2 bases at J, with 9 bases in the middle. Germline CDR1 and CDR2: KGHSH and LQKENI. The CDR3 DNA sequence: TGTGCCAGCTCACAGGGGATCGCTGGAAACACCATATATTTT. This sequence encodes CASSQGIAGNTIYF.

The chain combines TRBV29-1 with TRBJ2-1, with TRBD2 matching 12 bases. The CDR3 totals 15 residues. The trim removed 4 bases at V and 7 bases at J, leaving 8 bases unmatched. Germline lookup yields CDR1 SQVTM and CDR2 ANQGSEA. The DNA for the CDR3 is TGCAGCGTTGTGTCCCTAGCGGGAGGGCAAAATGAGCAGTTCTTC. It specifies CSVVSLAGGQNEQFF.

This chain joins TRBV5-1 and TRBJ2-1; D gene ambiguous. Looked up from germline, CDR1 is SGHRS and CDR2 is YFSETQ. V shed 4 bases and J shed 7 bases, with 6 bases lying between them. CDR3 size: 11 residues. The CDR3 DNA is TGCGCCAGCAGCATGGGGAATGAGCAGTTCTTC. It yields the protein CASSMGNEQFF.

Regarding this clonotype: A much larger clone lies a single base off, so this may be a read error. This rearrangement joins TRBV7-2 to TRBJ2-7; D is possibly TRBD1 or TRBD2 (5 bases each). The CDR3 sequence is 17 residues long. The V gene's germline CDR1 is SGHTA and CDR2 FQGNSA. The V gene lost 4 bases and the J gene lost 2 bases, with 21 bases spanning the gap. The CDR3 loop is CASSSPEGWGSPYEQYF. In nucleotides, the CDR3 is TGTGCCAGCAGCTCTCCGGAAGGTTGGGGGAGCCCCTACGAGCAGTACTTC.

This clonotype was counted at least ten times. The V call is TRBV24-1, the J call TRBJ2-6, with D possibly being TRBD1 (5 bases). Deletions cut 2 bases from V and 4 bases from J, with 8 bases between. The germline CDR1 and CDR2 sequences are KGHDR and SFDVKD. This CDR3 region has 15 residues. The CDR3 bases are TGTGCCACCAGTGATTGGCAGGGAGGGGCCAACGTCCTGACTTTC. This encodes CATSDWQGGANVLTF.

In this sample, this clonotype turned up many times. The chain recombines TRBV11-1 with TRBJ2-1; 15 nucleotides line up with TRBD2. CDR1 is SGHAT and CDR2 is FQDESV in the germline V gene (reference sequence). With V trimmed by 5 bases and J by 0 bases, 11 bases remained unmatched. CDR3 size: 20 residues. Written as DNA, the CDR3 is TGTGCCAGCAGCGGGTCCGCTGGGACTAGCGGGAGGAGCTCCTACAATGAGCAGTTCTTC. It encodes CASSGSAGTSGRSSYNEQFF.

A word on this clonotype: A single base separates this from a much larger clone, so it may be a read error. CDR3 region: CASSVRRGNEQFF. The DNA for the CDR3 is TGTGCCAGCAGCGTCCGGAGAGGCAATGAGCAGTTCTTC. The chain employs TRBV7-3 and TRBJ2-1; D is uncertain. V was trimmed by 5 bases and J by 6 bases, leaving 11 bases between them. Germline V gives CDR1 SGHTA, CDR2 FQGTGA. The CDR3 sequence is 13 residues long.

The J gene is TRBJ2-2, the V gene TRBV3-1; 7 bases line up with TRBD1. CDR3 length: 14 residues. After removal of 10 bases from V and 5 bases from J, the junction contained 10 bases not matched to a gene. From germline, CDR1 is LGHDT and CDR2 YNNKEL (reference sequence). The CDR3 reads CAINRGLGTGELFF. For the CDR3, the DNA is TGTGCCATCAACAGGGGCTTGGGAACCGGGGAGCTGTTTTTT. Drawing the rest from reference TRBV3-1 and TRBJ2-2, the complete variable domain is DTAVSQTPKYLVTQMGNDKSIKCEQNLGHDTMYWYKQDSKKFLKIMFSYNNKELIINETVPNRFSPKSPDKAHLNLHINSLELGDSAVYFCAINRGLGTGELFFGEGSRLTVL.

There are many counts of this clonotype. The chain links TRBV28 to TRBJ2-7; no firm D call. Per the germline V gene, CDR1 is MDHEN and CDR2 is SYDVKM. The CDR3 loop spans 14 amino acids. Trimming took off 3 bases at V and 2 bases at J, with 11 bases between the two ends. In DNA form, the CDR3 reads TGTGCCAGCAGTTTCCCGAACAGAGCCTACGAGCAGTACTTC. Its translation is CASSFPNRAYEQYF.

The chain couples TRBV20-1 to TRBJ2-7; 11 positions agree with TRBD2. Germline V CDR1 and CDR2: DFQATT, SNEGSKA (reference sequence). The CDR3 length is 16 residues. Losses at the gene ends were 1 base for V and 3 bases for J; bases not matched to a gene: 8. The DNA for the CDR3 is TGCAGTGCTAGAGGGGAGACTAGCGGGAAAGGCTACGAGCAGTACTTC. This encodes CSARGETSGKGYEQYF.